The 22 T cell receptor beta chains in this list originate from one sample, sequenced in a study of blood T cell repertoires in COVID-19. TCRdb keeps only in-frame clones here, not all; method: immunoSEQ multiplex PCR. The repertoire holds under 200,000 clones, with 70% to 90% as singletons. Sequencing was performed on peripheral blood. The receptors derive from a woman older than 75 with acute or convalescent COVID-19.

This clone was found a few times. The rearrangement uses TRBV2 and TRBJ2-1; 7 nucleotides match TRBD1. The CDR3 is 14 residues long. The V segment lost 2 bases and the J segment 8 bases; nucleotides outside the gene matches: 6. In germline, CDR1 is SNHLY, CDR2 FYNNEI. CDR3 sequence (DNA): TGTGCCAGCAGTGAACAGGGGGAACGGGATGAGCAGTTCTTC. Translation gives CASSEQGERDEQFF.

V usage is TRBV15 and J usage is TRBJ2-1; D gene ambiguous. Trimming removed 7 bases from V and 4 bases from J, with 14 bases in between. The CDR3 has 14 residues. CDR1 is LNHNV and CDR2 is YYDKDF in the germline V gene (reference sequence). The CDR3 bases are TGTGCCACCACCCGAGATCAGGTGTACAATGAGCAGTTCTTC. This gives the protein CATTRDQVYNEQFF.

CDR3 loop: CASRPRPGVGNTIYF. For the CDR3, the DNA is TGTGCCAGCAGACCCCGCCCAGGGGTCGGAAACACCATATATTTT. The rearrangement uses TRBV27 and TRBJ1-3, with D possibly TRBD1 on 6 matching bases. The germline V and J ends were trimmed by 6 bases and 4 bases, with 16 bases remaining between them. The germline gives CDR1 MNHEY, CDR2 SMNVEV (reference sequence). The CDR3 loop spans 15 amino acids.

The chain combines TRBV3-1 (or the pseudogene TRBV3-2) with TRBJ1-2; D perhaps matches TRBD1 (5 bases). This CDR3 contains 15 residues. Germline CDR1 reads LGHDT; CDR2 reads YNNKEL (reference sequence). V lost 0 bases and J 2 bases, leaving 10 bases between the germline ends. For the CDR3, the DNA is TGTGCCAGCAGCCAAGATTGGCGGGACAACTATGGCTACACCTTC. This encodes CASSQDWRDNYGYTF.

Only one count was recorded for this clone. The chain employs TRBV2 and TRBJ2-2; the match to TRBD2 covers 9 bases. From germline, CDR1 is SNHLY and CDR2 FYNNEI. CDR3 length: 14 amino acids. After removal of 7 bases from V and 4 bases from J, the junction contained 4 bases not matched to a gene. Written as DNA, the CDR3 is TGTGCCAGCAACGTAGCGGGAGTCACCGGGGAGCTGTTTTTT. Protein product: CASNVAGVTGELFF. Full variable domain (rest looked up from reference TRBV2 and TRBJ2-2): EPEVTQTPSHQVTQMGQEVILRCVPISNHLYFYWYRQILGQKVEFLVSFYNNEISEKSEIFDDQFSVERPDGSNFTLKIRSTKLEDSAMYFCASNVAGVTGELFFGEGSRLTVL.

The CDR3 region has the DNA TGCGCCAGCAGCTTCAAAGGGGGCCCGTCTAACTATGGCTACACCTTC. It specifies CASSFKGGPSNYGYTF. The rearrangement joins TRBV5-1 to TRBJ1-2; 7 nucleotides align to TRBD1. Germline V lookup: CDR1 SGHRS, CDR2 YFSETQ. Trimming cost V 2 bases and J 0 bases; bases outside gene matches: 7. This CDR3 contains 16 residues. The full variable domain, in which reference TRBV5-1 and TRBJ1-2 provide the parts outside the CDR3, is KAGVTQTPRYLIKTRGQQVTLSCSPISGHRSVSWYQQTPGQGLQFLFEYFSETQRNKGNFPGRFSGRQFSNSRSEMNVSTLELGDSALYLCASSFKGGPSNYGYTFGSGTRLTVV.

The CDR3 DNA is TGTGCCAGCTCACCGACTAGCGGACGTTACAATGAGCAGTTCTTC. Amino acids: CASSPTSGRYNEQFF. The gene calls are TRBV18 and TRBJ2-1; TRBD2 matches at 9 bases. In germline, CDR1 is KGHSH, CDR2 LQKENI. The J segment lost 4 bases and the V segment lost 3 bases, leaving 4 bases of the junction unmatched. The CDR3 length is 15 residues.

V gene TRBV5-1 combines with J gene TRBJ1-5; tentative D call: TRBD1 (6 bases). Trimming left V 2 bases short and J 7 bases short, with 13 bases between. The germline V gene encodes CDR1 SGHRS and CDR2 YFSETQ. This CDR3 has 14 amino acids. The CDR3 DNA sequence: TGCGCCAGCAGCTTACAGGGTGTCGAACAGCCCCAGCATTTT. It translates to CASSLQGVEQPQHF.

The chain links TRBV6-5 to TRBJ1-2; maybe TRBD1 (6 bases). The germline V gene has CDR1 MNHEY and CDR2 SVGAGI. This CDR3 has 15 amino acids. The V and J ends lost 2 bases and 5 bases respectively, with 15 bases between them. The DNA for the CDR3 is TGTGCCAGCAGTTACCAGAGTGCGGGGGCTTATGGCTACACCTTC. It codes for CASSYQSAGAYGYTF.

This chain uses TRBV6-6 with TRBJ2-7, with TRBD1 matching over 7 bases. Germline-derived CDR1 and CDR2 are MNHNY and SVGAGI (reference sequence). V shed 6 bases, J shed 3 bases, and the junction held 5 bases outside the gene matches. CDR3 length equals 13 residues. CDR3 DNA sequence: TGTGCCAGCAGACGGGACAGCAACTACGAGCAGTACTTC. Protein sequence: CASRRDSNYEQYF.

The chain combines TRBV19 with TRBJ2-3; 10 bases are shared with TRBD2. The CDR3 sequence is 18 residues long. CDR1 LNHDA and CDR2 SQIVND come from the germline V gene (reference sequence). V trimming: 3 bases; J trimming: 3 bases; junction bases outside the gene matches: 12. This CDR3 is CASSMAPPTSGMTDTQYF. In DNA form, the CDR3 reads TGTGCCAGTAGTATGGCCCCTCCCACTAGCGGGATGACAGATACGCAGTATTTT.

There are a few counts of this clone. CDR3: CASSPGLAGTYEQYF. In nucleotides, the CDR3 is TGTGCCAGCAGCCCCGGACTAGCGGGTACCTACGAGCAGTACTTC. V usage is TRBV27 and J usage is TRBJ2-7; 11 nucleotides match TRBD2. The CDR3 is 15 residues long. V dropped 6 bases and J dropped 2; count of bases not matched to a gene: 6. The germline gives CDR1 MNHEY, CDR2 SMNVEV (reference sequence).

This clone turned up a few times. V gene TRBV28 combines with J gene TRBJ1-6; the D gene is possibly TRBD1 (6 bases). V lost 6 bases and J lost 0, with 12 bases in between. The CDR3 is made up of 16 amino acids. Germline V gene data show CDR1 as MDHEN and CDR2 as SYDVKM. The CDR3 loop is CASRTRGNSYNSPLHF. As DNA, the CDR3 is TGTGCCAGCAGGACCAGGGGAAACTCCTATAATTCACCCCTCCACTTT.

This clone was seen a few times. The gene calls are TRBV2 and TRBJ1-4; no definite D call. The CDR3 runs to 13 residues. In germline, CDR1 is SNHLY, CDR2 FYNNEI. Trimming took off 7 bases at V and 7 bases at J, with 13 bases between the two ends. The CDR3 coding sequence is TGTGCCAGCAACAAGGTCCTAGGTGAAAAACTGTTTTTT. Protein product: CASNKVLGEKLFF.

This chain connects TRBV7-9 to TRBJ2-1; the match to TRBD2 covers 10 bases. The J segment lost 13 bases and the V segment lost 5 bases, leaving 8 bases of the junction unmatched. CDR1 SEHNR and CDR2 FQNEAQ come from the germline V gene (reference sequence). The CDR3 covers 13 residues. Here the CDR3 reads CASSIGASGSQFF. The CDR3 DNA reads as TGTGCCAGCAGCATAGGGGCTAGCGGGAGCCAGTTCTTC.

The V and J genes are TRBV7-2 and TRBJ2-5; TRBD2 matches 8 bases. The CDR3 is 17 amino acids. Trimming cost V 5 bases and J 5 bases; bases outside gene matches: 16. CDR1 SGHTA and CDR2 FQGNSA come from the germline V gene. The CDR3 sequence is CASSVGVSGKVGETQYF. For the CDR3, the DNA is TGTGCCAGCAGCGTAGGGGTTAGCGGGAAGGTGGGCGAGACCCAGTACTTC.

This clone occurred a few times. V gene TRBV5-4 combines with J gene TRBJ1-2, with no clear D. The V and J ends lost 4 bases and 4 bases respectively, with 20 bases between them. The CDR3 has 16 residues. Germline values: CDR1 SGHNT, CDR2 YYREEE (reference sequence). Here the CDR3 reads CASSTNRGLVGYGYTF. The CDR3 nucleotides read TGTGCCAGCAGCACTAACCGGGGTCTTGTAGGCTATGGCTACACCTTC.

This clone was seen a single time. DNA for the CDR3: TGTGCCAGCAGCCTCCCACGCGGTTCACCCCTCCACTTT. As protein: CASSLPRGSPLHF. The chain has TRBV3-1 (or the pseudogene TRBV3-2) and TRBJ1-6; unclear D gene. Germline V CDR1 and CDR2: LGHDT, YNNKEL (reference sequence). Deletions cut 4 bases from V and 9 bases from J, with 10 bases between. This CDR3 is built from 13 residues.

This rearrangement joins TRBV5-1 to TRBJ1-6, with TRBD1 as a possible D gene (5 bases). The V end lost 1 base, the J end lost 8 bases, and 13 bases lay between the germline ends. The CDR3 is 15 residues long. Germline assignment: CDR1 SGHRS and CDR2 YFSETQ. CDR3 nucleotides: TGCGCCAGCAGCTTGTTTGGGGCTACAGATTCACCCCTCCACTTT. Residues: CASSLFGATDSPLHF. The full variable domain, in which reference TRBV5-1 and TRBJ1-6 provide the parts outside the CDR3, is KAGVTQTPRYLIKTRGQQVTLSCSPISGHRSVSWYQQTPGQGLQFLFEYFSETQRNKGNFPGRFSGRQFSNSRSEMNVSTLELGDSALYLCASSLFGATDSPLHFGNGTRLTVT.

The chain recombines TRBV19 with TRBJ2-3; D perhaps matches TRBD1 (6 bases). V was pared by 5 bases and J by 2 bases, with 11 bases between. Germline CDR1 LNHDA, CDR2 SQIVND (reference sequence). The CDR3 spans 14 residues. The chain's CDR3 is CASSSGEATDTQYF. Written as DNA, the CDR3 is TGTGCCAGTAGTTCAGGGGAAGCCACAGATACGCAGTATTTT.

The V and J genes are TRBV13 and TRBJ2-1; no firm D call. The CDR3 length is 14 residues. Germline loops: CDR1 PRHDT, CDR2 FYEKMQ (reference sequence). Trimming removed 3 bases from V and 4 bases from J, with 10 bases in between. For the CDR3, the DNA is TGTGCCAGCAGCTTCCGGGTTTTGTACAATGAGCAGTTCTTC. This codes for CASSFRVLYNEQFF.

The V call is TRBV5-1, the J call TRBJ1-1; TRBD1 agrees at 7 bases. The CDR3 loop spans 15 amino acids. V shed 2 bases, J shed 3 bases, and the junction held 7 bases outside the gene matches. The germline V gene encodes CDR1 SGHRS and CDR2 YFSETQ. The CDR3 sequence is CASSFLGGADTEAFF. The CDR3, as DNA: TGCGCCAGCAGCTTCTTAGGGGGCGCCGACACTGAAGCTTTCTTT.